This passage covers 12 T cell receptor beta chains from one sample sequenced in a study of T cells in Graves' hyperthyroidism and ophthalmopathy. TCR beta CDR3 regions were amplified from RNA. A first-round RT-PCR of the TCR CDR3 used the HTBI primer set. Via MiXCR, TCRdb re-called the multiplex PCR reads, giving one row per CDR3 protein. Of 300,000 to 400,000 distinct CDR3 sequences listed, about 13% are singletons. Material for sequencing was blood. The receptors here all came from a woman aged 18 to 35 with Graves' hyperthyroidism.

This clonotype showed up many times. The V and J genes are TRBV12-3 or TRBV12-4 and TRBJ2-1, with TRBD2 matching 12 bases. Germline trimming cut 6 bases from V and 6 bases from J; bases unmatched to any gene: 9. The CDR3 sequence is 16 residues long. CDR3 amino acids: CASSDHGTSGFNEQFF. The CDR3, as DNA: TGTGCCAGCAGCGACCACGGGACTAGCGGGTTCAATGAGCAGTTCTTC.

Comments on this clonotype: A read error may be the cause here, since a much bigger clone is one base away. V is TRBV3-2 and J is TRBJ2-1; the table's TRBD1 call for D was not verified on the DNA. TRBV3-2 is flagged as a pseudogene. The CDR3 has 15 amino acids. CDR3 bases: TGTGCCAGCAGCCGGACCAGGCCGCCCTTCTACGAGCAGTTCTTC. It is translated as CASSRTRPPFYEQFF.

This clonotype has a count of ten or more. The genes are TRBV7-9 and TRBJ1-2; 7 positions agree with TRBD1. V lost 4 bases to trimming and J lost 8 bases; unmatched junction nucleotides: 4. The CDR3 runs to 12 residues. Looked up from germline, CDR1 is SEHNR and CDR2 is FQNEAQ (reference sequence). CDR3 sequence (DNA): TGTGCCAGCAGCTCCGACAGGGCGGGCTACACCTTC. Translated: CASSSDRAGYTF.

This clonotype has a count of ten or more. The CDR3 nucleotides are TGTGCCAGCAGACTACATGGGACTGAAGCTTTCTTT. Translating gives CASRLHGTEAFF. The chain joins TRBV13 to TRBJ1-1; no reliable D call. Trimming took off 6 bases at V and 5 bases at J, with 10 bases between the two ends. The germline CDR1 and CDR2 sequences are PRHDT and FYEKMQ (reference sequence). This CDR3 is built from 12 residues.

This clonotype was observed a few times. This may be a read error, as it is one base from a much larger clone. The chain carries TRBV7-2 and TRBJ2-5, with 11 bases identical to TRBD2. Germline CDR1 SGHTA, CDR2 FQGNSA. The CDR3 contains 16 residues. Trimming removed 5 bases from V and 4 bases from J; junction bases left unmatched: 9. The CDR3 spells CASSLNSGGAGETQYF. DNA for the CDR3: TGTGCCAGCAGCCTTAATAGCGGGGGGGCCGGAGAGACCCAGTACTTC.

The CDR3 coding sequence is TGCGCCAGCGCCCTCGGACAGAGCTACGAGCAGTACTTC. Translated: CASALGQSYEQYF. The chain is built from TRBV5-1 and TRBJ2-7; tentative D call: TRBD1 (6 bases). The CDR3 has 13 residues. V lost 7 bases to trimming and J lost 3 bases, with 14 bases between them. Per the germline V gene, CDR1 is SGHRS and CDR2 is YFSETQ.

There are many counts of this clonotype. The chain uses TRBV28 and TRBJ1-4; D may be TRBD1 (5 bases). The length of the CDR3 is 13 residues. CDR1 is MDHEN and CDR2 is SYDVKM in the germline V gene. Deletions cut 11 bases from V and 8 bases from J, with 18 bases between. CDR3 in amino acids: CASSTPGPEKLFF. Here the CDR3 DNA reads TGTGCCTCCAGCACACCGGGACCCGAAAAACTGTTTTTT. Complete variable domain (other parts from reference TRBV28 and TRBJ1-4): DVKVTQSSRYLVKRTGEKVFLECVQDMDHENMFWYRQDPGLGLRLIYFSYDVKMKEKGDIPEGYSVSREKKERFSLILESASTNQTSMYLCASSTPGPEKLFFGSGTQLSVL.

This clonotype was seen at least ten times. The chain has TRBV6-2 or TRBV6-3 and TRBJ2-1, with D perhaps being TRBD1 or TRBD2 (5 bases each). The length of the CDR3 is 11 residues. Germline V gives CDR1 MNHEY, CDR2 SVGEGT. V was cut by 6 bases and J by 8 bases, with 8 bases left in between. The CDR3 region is CASSPGHEQFF. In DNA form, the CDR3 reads TGTGCCAGCAGCCCGGGGCATGAGCAGTTCTTC.

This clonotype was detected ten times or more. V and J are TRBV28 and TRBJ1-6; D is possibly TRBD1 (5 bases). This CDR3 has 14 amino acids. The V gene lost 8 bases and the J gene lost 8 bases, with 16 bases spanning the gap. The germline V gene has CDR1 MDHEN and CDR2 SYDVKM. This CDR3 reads CASGYGGGDSPLHF. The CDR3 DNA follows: TGTGCCAGCGGTTACGGGGGGGGTGATTCACCCCTCCACTTT.

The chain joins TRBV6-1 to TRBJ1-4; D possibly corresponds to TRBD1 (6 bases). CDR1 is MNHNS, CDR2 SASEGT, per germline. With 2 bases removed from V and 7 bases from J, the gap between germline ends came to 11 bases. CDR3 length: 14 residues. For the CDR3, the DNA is TGTGCCAGCAGTGAAAGTTGGGGGGCTGAAAAACTGTTTTTT. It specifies CASSESWGAEKLFF.

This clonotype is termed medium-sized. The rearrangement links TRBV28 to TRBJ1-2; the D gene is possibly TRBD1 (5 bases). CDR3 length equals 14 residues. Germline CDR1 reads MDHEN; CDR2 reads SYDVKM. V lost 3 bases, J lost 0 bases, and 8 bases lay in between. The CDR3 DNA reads TGTGCCAGCAGTTTGGGGGGTGCTAACTATGGCTACACCTTC. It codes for CASSLGGANYGYTF.

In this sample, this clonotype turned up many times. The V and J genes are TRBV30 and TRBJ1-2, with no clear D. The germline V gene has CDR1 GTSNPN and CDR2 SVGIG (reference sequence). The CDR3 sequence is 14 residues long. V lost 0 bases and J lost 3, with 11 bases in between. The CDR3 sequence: CAWSVWLNYYGYTF. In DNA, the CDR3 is TGTGCCTGGAGTGTATGGTTGAATTACTATGGCTACACCTTC.